The subject of this entry is one T cell receptor (beta chain). Its antigen is as yet unknown. The source of the sample is a study of cytomegalovirus exposure and HLA in healthy donors. The CDR3 runs 15 residues. Losses at the gene ends were 5 bases for V and 5 bases for J; bases not matched to a gene: 8. CDR1 SGHVS and CDR2 FQNEAQ come from the germline V gene. Both 60 Vbeta primers and 13 Jbeta primers went into the PCR. Original processing notes: In a later analysis, of 70 million to 85 million unique beta chains, about 10 million appeared in at least two donors. Here immunoSEQ multiplex PCR was the method, and the copy in TCRdb shows in-frame clones only, minus some. V and J calls and clone size are given by that table; D and trimming were obtained from the DNA. The data contain about 160,000 clones, approximately 80% of them seen just once; the ten biggest clones take up roughly 2.8%. Study conclusions and caveats: Reports credit the classifier with highly specific, highly sensitive diagnosis of cytomegalovirus status.

J is TRBJ2-7 and V is TRBV7-8; 11 nucleotides match TRBD1. This clonotype originated in a woman in her thirties or forties in good health and CMV-seropositive. The sequenced material came from PBMCs. The CDR3 loop is CASSPFRTGGNEQYF. In DNA, the CDR3 is TGTGCCAGCAGCCCCTTCCGGACAGGGGGCAACGAGCAGTACTTC.